The 26 T cell receptor beta chains in this list originate from one sample, sequenced in a study of T-cell memory formation after mild COVID-19. In TCRdb, the 5' RACE reads were re-called with MiXCR into one record per CDR3 protein. The table records under 450,000 distinct CDR3 sequences, 23% of them present only once. The specimen was PBMCs or a T cell subset sorted from them (not recorded which). The receptors were sampled from an adult woman who had mild COVID-19 (a few samples of this study predate the infection). Cell type and time point are not known.

The chain uses TRBV6-4 and TRBJ2-5; TRBD2 agrees at 10 bases. J gave up 5 bases and V 2 bases, and 14 bases lay outside the gene matches. CDR1 and CDR2 from the germline V gene are MRHNA and SNTAGT. This CDR3 has 18 residues. This CDR3 reads CASSDKPQASGSFETQYF. CDR3 bases: TGTGCCAGCAGTGACAAGCCCCAGGCTAGCGGGAGCTTTGAGACCCAGTACTTC.

The rearrangement links TRBV20-1 to TRBJ2-4; 7 bases line up with TRBD1. The CDR3 loop spans 15 amino acids. From germline, CDR1 is DFQATT and CDR2 SNEGSKA (reference sequence). V dropped 3 bases and J dropped 0; count of bases not matched to a gene: 5. The chain's CDR3 is CSARHQGVAKNIQYF. DNA for the CDR3: TGCAGTGCTAGGCATCAGGGGGTAGCCAAAAACATTCAGTACTTC.

The CDR3 reads CASSESTGLRETQYF. For the CDR3, the DNA is TGTGCCAGCAGTGAATCGACGGGCTTGAGAGAGACCCAGTACTTC. The J gene is TRBJ2-5, the V gene TRBV25-1; no clear D. This CDR3 region has 15 residues. The V end lost 1 base, the J end lost 4 bases, and 13 bases lay between the germline ends. The germline V gene encodes CDR1 MGHDK and CDR2 SYGVNS.

A few counts support this clonotype. The chain joins TRBV7-8 to TRBJ2-1, with D possibly TRBD2 on 5 matching bases. The V gene lost 5 bases and the J gene lost 2 bases, with 13 bases spanning the gap. The germline gives CDR1 SGHVS, CDR2 FQNEAQ. CDR3 size: 15 residues. CDR3 coding DNA: TGTGCCAGCAGCCTAAGGGAGCATGCCTACAATGAGCAGTTCTTC. Its protein product is CASSLREHAYNEQFF.

The chain uses TRBV7-3 and TRBJ2-3, with a weak D call TRBD1 (6 bases). V was trimmed by 2 bases and J by 4 bases, leaving 10 bases between them. The CDR3 is made up of 14 amino acids. Germline lookup yields CDR1 SGHTA and CDR2 FQGTGA. Here the CDR3 DNA reads TGTGCCAGCAGCTTAGGGACATGGCCAGATACGCAGTATTTT. This sequence encodes CASSLGTWPDTQYF.

This clonotype came up a few times. In nucleotides, the CDR3 is TGCAGCGTCAAGTGGGCGGGTTACAATGAGCAGTTCTTC. Protein sequence: CSVKWAGYNEQFF. V and J are TRBV29-1 and TRBJ2-1, with D possibly matching TRBD2 (5 bases). Trimming took 6 bases from V and 4 from J, leaving 13 bases between them. The V gene's germline CDR1 is SQVTM and CDR2 ANQGSEA. The CDR3 sequence is 13 residues long.

The rearrangement links TRBV4-1 to TRBJ2-7; TRBD2 matches at 7 bases. Per the germline V gene, CDR1 is MGHRA and CDR2 is YSYEKL. The V and J ends lost 1 base and 5 bases, in that order; junction bases with no gene match: 8. CDR3 length equals 15 residues. CDR3 sequence: CASSQGPGGPNEQYF. The CDR3 DNA is TGCGCCAGCAGCCAAGGGCCGGGGGGTCCCAACGAGCAGTACTTC.

The gene calls are TRBV5-1 and TRBJ2-4; 12 nucleotides align to TRBD2. The CDR3 contains 18 residues. V was pared by 4 bases and J by 5 bases, with 13 bases of the junction left unmatched. The germline V gene encodes CDR1 SGHRS and CDR2 YFSETQ. The CDR3 DNA reads TGCGCCAGCAGCGACATTGGACTAGCGGGGACGATGGAAAACATTCAGTACTTC. Its translation: CASSDIGLAGTMENIQYF.

This clonotype showed up just a few times. The rearrangement joins TRBV4-2 to TRBJ2-3; TRBD2 aligns across 11 bases. The length of the CDR3 is 16 residues. CDR1 and CDR2 (germline): LGHNA, YNFKEQ. V was pared by 2 bases and J by 6 bases, with 7 bases of the junction left unmatched. DNA of the CDR3: TGTGCCAGCAGCCAATTAGCGGGGGGGCCAGGGGATACGCAGTATTTT. Its translation is CASSQLAGGPGDTQYF.

This clonotype is medium-sized within its sample. The chain links TRBV27 to TRBJ1-1; the D gene is possibly TRBD1 (5 bases). Trimming shortened V by 5 bases and J by 5 bases, and 18 bases separated the two germline ends. From germline, CDR1 is MNHEY and CDR2 SMNVEV (reference sequence). This CDR3 contains 15 residues. The chain's CDR3 is CASSLIMGGGTEAFF. The CDR3 DNA is TGTGCCAGCAGTCTCATCATGGGGGGTGGGACTGAAGCTTTCTTT.

The chain carries TRBV29-1 and TRBJ2-2; D is unresolved. Germline V lookup: CDR1 SQVTM, CDR2 ANQGSEA. The V gene lost 8 bases and the J gene lost 1 base, with 11 bases spanning the gap. The CDR3 consists of 13 residues. The CDR3 here is CSYPGENTGELFF. CDR3 sequence (DNA): TGCAGCTACCCTGGAGAGAACACCGGGGAGCTGTTTTTT.

This clonotype was detected a few times. V usage is TRBV30 and J usage is TRBJ2-7, with D tentatively TRBD1 (5 bases). The CDR3 covers 13 residues. The germline V gene encodes CDR1 GTSNPN and CDR2 SVGIG (reference sequence). V was cut by 0 bases and J by 4 bases, with 10 bases left in between. The CDR3 is CAWSVGRVYEQYF. CDR3 coding DNA: TGTGCCTGGAGTGTAGGCAGGGTGTACGAGCAGTACTTC.

There are many counts of this clonotype. The chain joins TRBV20-1 to TRBJ2-1; 10 bases align to TRBD2. CDR1 is DFQATT and CDR2 is SNEGSKA in the germline V gene (reference sequence). V lost 6 bases to trimming and J lost 2 bases; unmatched junction nucleotides: 4. The CDR3 has 14 amino acids. This CDR3 reads CSARLAGPYNEQFF. Here the CDR3 DNA reads TGCAGTGCGAGACTAGCGGGCCCCTACAATGAGCAGTTCTTC.

V gene TRBV5-1 combines with J gene TRBJ1-2; 8 bases align to TRBD1. CDR1 and CDR2 (germline): SGHRS, YFSETQ. The trim removed 0 bases at V and 6 bases at J, leaving 7 bases unmatched. This CDR3 comprises 15 residues. In DNA, the CDR3 is TGCGCCAGCAGCTTGGATAGGACAGGGATCAATGGCTACACCTTC. It codes for CASSLDRTGINGYTF.

CDR3 loop: CASRAGTWALGANVLTF. CDR3 in DNA: TGTGCCAGCAGGGCCGGGACGTGGGCTCTCGGGGCCAACGTCCTGACTTTC. The V and J genes are TRBV6-1 and TRBJ2-6, with D perhaps assigned TRBD1 or TRBD2 (5 bases each). There are 17 residues in the CDR3. The germline V gene has CDR1 MNHNS and CDR2 SASEGT. V lost 6 bases and J 4 bases, leaving 19 bases between the germline ends.

This clonotype was detected only a few times. This rearrangement joins TRBV7-2 to TRBJ2-3, with D perhaps TRBD2 (5 bases). The CDR3 extends over 13 amino acids. The ends were cut back, 5 bases at V and 7 bases at J, with 13 bases in the middle. The V gene's germline CDR1 is SGHTA and CDR2 FQGNSA. CDR3 DNA sequence: TGTGCCAGCAGCCCGTCGGACTTAAATACGCAGTATTTT. Translating it yields CASSPSDLNTQYF.

The V and J genes are TRBV12-3 or TRBV12-4 and TRBJ1-2; D is possibly TRBD1 (5 bases). The CDR3 consists of 15 residues. The germline V and J ends were trimmed by 4 bases and 8 bases, with 20 bases remaining between them. CDR3 in DNA: TGTGCCAGCAGTTCCCCAAACTCCCAGGGATCGGGCTACACCTTC. This sequence encodes CASSSPNSQGSGYTF.

This clonotype was detected a few times. The chain is built from TRBV5-1 and TRBJ2-3; a weak D match, TRBD1 (5 bases). Trimming pared 3 bases from V and 3 bases from J, leaving 11 bases between. CDR1 and CDR2 (germline): SGHRS, YFSETQ. The CDR3 totals 14 residues. As DNA, the CDR3 is TGCGCCAGCAGCTCAGGGCCCCAAACAGATACGCAGTATTTT. Its protein is CASSSGPQTDTQYF.

In this sample, this clonotype turned up many times. The V and J genes are TRBV6-1 and TRBJ2-7, with TRBD2 identical over 10 bases. The germline V gene has CDR1 MNHNS and CDR2 SASEGT. With V trimmed by 0 bases and J by 6 bases, 5 bases remained unmatched. The CDR3 has 15 amino acids. The CDR3 DNA reads as TGTGCCAGCAGTGAAGCAGGAGCGGGAGGGTTCGAGCAGTACTTC. Translating it yields CASSEAGAGGFEQYF.

This clonotype occurred a few times. The chain has TRBV19 and TRBJ2-5, with 8 nucleotides matching TRBD1. V trimming: 7 bases; J trimming: 2 bases; junction bases outside the gene matches: 9. CDR1 LNHDA and CDR2 SQIVND come from the germline V gene (reference sequence). This CDR3 contains 15 residues. The CDR3 region is CASTRGGTGQETQYF. For the CDR3, the DNA is TGTGCCAGTACCCGTGGCGGGACAGGACAAGAGACCCAGTACTTC.

This clonotype has just a few counts. J is TRBJ2-1 and V is TRBV11-2; D gene uncertain. Trimming pared 4 bases from V and 5 bases from J, leaving 3 bases between. The CDR3 extends over 11 amino acids. Germline V CDR1 and CDR2: SGHAT, FQNNGV. Here the CDR3 reads CASSYHNEQFF. CDR3 DNA sequence: TGTGCCAGCAGCTACCACAATGAGCAGTTCTTC. The whole variable domain, remainder taken from reference TRBV11-2 and TRBJ2-1, is EAGVAQSPRYKIIEKRQSVAFWCNPISGHATLYWYQQILGQGPKLLIQFQNNGVVDDSQLPKDRFSAERLKGVDSTLKIQPAKLEDSAVYLCASSYHNEQFFGPGTRLTVL.

This clonotype was picked up a small number of times. The gene calls are TRBV18 and TRBJ1-6, with 9 positions matching TRBD1. The CDR3 runs 15 residues. The germline V gene has CDR1 KGHSH and CDR2 LQKENI. Trimming took 8 bases from V and 3 from J; bases not matched to a gene: 5. In nucleotides, the CDR3 is TGTGCCAGCCATGGACAGGGGATCTATAATTCACCCCTCCACTTT. Its protein product is CASHGQGIYNSPLHF.

The chain carries TRBV10-3 and TRBJ1-5; tentatively, D is TRBD1 (5 bases). Germline CDR1 and CDR2: ENHRY and SYGVKD. V dropped 5 bases and J dropped 7 bases, with 9 bases sitting between them. CDR3 length equals 12 residues. The CDR3 DNA follows: TGTGCCATCAGTAACGGACAACAGCCCCAGCATTTT. It is translated as CAISNGQQPQHF.

The chain is built from TRBV12-3 or TRBV12-4 and TRBJ2-7; D not certain. This CDR3 contains 14 residues. Trimming took 5 bases from V and 4 from J, leaving 15 bases between them. The CDR3 coding sequence is TGTGCCAGCAGTGATTTTCCAGCCCTGTACGAGCAGTACTTC. This codes for CASSDFPALYEQYF.

This clonotype was counted between two and nine times. The chain links TRBV7-2 to TRBJ2-1, with 9 bases matching TRBD2. CDR1 and CDR2 (germline): SGHTA, FQGNSA. CDR3 length equals 16 residues. With 5 bases clipped from V and 8 bases from J, the junction kept 13 bases outside the gene matches. The DNA of the CDR3 is TGTGCCAGCAGCCTTCGAGGCGGGAGGGCCCCCGATGAGCAGTTCTTC. Its protein product is CASSLRGGRAPDEQFF.

This clonotype was recorded once. The chain is built from TRBV6-5 and TRBJ1-4; 7 positions match TRBD1. V shed 5 bases and J 6 bases; nucleotides not matched to a gene: 12. Germline assignment: CDR1 MNHEY and CDR2 SVGAGI. CDR3 length equals 16 residues. DNA of the CDR3: TGTGCCAGCAGTCCTACTCCGGGACAGAGAGATGAAAAACTGTTTTTT. It specifies CASSPTPGQRDEKLFF.